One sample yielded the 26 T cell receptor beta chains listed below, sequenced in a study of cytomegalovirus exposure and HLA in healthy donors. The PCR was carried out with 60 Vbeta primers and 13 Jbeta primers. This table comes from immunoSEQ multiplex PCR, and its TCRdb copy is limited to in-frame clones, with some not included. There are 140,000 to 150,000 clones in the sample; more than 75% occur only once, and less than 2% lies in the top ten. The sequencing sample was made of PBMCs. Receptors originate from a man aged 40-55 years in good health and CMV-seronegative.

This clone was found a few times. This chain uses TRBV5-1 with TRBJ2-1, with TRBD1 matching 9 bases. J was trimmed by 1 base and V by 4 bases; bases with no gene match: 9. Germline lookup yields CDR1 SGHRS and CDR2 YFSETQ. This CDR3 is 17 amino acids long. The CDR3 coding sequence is TGCGCCAGCAGCCCCACAGGGGGCGCTTCTTCCTACAATGAGCAGTTCTTC. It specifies CASSPTGGASSYNEQFF. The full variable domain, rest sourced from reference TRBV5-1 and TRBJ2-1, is KAGVTQTPRYLIKTRGQQVTLSCSPISGHRSVSWYQQTPGQGLQFLFEYFSETQRNKGNFPGRFSGRQFSNSRSEMNVSTLELGDSALYLCASSPTGGASSYNEQFFGPGTRLTVL.

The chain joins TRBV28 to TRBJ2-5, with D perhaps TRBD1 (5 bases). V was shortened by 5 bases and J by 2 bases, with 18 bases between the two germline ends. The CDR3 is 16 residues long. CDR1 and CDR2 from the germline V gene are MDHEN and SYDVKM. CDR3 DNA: TGTGCCAGCAGTCCCATAGGGGCACTGTCACAAGAGACCCAGTACTTC. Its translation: CASSPIGALSQETQYF.

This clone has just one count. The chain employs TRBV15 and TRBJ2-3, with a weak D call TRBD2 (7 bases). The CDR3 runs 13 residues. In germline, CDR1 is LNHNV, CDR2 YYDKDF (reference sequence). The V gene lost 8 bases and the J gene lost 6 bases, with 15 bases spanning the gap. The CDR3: CATRGALTDTQYF. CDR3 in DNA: TGTGCCACCCGGGGGGCACTTACCGATACGCAGTATTTT. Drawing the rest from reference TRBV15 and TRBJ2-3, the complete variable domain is DAMVIQNPRYQVTQFGKPVTLSCSQTLNHNVMYWYQQKSSQAPKLLFHYYDKDFNNEADTPDNFQSRRPNTSFCFLDIRSPGLGDTAMYLCATRGALTDTQYFGPGTRLTVL.

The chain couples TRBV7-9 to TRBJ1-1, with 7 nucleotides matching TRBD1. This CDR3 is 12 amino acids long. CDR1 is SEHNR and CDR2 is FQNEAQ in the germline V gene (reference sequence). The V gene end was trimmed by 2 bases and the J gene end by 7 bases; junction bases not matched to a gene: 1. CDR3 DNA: TGTGCCAGCAGCTTAACAGGGGTTGAAGCTTTCTTT. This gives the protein CASSLTGVEAFF. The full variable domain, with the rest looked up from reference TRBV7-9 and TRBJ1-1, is DTGVSQNPRHKITKRGQNVTFRCDPISEHNRLYWYRQTLGQGPEFLTYFQNEAQLEKSRLLSDRFSAERPKGSFSTLEIQRTEQGDSAMYLCASSLTGVEAFFGQGTRLTVV.

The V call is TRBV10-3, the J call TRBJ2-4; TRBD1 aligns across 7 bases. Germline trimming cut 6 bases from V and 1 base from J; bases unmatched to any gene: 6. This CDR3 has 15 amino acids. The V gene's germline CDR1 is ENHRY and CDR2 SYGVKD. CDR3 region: CAISREQGAKNIQYF. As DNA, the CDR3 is TGTGCCATCAGCAGAGAACAGGGGGCCAAAAACATTCAGTACTTC.

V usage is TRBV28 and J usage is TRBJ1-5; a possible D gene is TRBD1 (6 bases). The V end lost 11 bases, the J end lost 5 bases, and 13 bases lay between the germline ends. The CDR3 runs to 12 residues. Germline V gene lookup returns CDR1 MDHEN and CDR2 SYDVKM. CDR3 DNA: TGTGCCGGGCGGACAGCTCATCAGCCCCAGCATTTT. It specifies CAGRTAHQPQHF.

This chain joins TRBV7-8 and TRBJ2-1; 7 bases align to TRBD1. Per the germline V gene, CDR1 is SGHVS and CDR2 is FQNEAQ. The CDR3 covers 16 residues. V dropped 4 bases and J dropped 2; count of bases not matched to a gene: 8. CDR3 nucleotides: TGTGCCAGCAGCTCGGAGACAGGGTACCCCTACAATGAGCAGTTCTTC. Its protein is CASSSETGYPYNEQFF.

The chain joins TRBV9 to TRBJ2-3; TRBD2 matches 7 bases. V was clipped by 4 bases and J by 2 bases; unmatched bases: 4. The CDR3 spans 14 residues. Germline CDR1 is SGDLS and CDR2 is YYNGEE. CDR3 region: CASSQAGVTDTQYF. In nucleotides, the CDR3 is TGTGCCAGCAGCCAGGCGGGGGTCACAGATACGCAGTATTTT.

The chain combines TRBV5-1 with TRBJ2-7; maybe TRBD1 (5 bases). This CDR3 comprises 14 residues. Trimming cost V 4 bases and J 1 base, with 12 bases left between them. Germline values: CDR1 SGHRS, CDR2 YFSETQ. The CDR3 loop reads CASSPLDTSYEQYF. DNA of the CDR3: TGCGCCAGCAGCCCCCTGGACACATCCTACGAGCAGTACTTC.

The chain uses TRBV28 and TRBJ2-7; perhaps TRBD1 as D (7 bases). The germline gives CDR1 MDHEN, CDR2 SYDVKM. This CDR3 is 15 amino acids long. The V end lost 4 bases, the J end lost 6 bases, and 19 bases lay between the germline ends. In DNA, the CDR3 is TGTGCCAGCAGTTCCCCGGCGGGCCAGGGGGGCGAGCAGTACTTC. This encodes CASSSPAGQGGEQYF.

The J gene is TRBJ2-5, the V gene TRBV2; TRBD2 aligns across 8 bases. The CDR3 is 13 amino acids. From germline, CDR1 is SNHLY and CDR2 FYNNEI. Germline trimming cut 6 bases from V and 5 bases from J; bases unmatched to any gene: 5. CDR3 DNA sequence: TGTGCCAGCAGGACTAGCGACGGGGAGACCCAGTACTTC. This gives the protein CASRTSDGETQYF. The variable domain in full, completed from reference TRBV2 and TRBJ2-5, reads EPEVTQTPSHQVTQMGQEVILRCVPISNHLYFYWYRQILGQKVEFLVSFYNNEISEKSEIFDDQFSVERPDGSNFTLKIRSTKLEDSAMYFCASRTSDGETQYFGPGTRLLVL.

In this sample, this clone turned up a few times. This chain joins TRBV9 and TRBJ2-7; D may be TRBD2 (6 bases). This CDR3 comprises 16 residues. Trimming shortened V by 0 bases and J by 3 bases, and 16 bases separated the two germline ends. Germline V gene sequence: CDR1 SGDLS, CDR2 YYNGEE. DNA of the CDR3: TGTGCCAGCAGCGTAGTCCCGGGGGTGGGGGTCTACGAGCAGTACTTC. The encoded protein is CASSVVPGVGVYEQYF.

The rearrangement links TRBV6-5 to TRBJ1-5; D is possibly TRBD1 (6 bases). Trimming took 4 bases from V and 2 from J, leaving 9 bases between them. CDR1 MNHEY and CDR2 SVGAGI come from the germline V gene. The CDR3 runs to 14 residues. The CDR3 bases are TGTGCCAGCAGTTTCCGACAGGGCAATCAGCCCCAGCATTTT. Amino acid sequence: CASSFRQGNQPQHF.

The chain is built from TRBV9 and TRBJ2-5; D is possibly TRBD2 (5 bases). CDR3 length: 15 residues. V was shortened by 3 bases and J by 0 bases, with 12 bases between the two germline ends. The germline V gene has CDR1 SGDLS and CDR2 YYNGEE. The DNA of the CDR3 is TGTGCCAGCAGCGCGGGGAGCGGATACCAAGAGACCCAGTACTTC. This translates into CASSAGSGYQETQYF.

DNA for the CDR3: TGTGCCATCAGTTCTGACAGGGACGATCAGCCCCAGCATTTT. Its protein is CAISSDRDDQPQHF. The chain combines TRBV10-3 with TRBJ1-5; 7 bases match TRBD1. The germline gives CDR1 ENHRY, CDR2 SYGVKD. The CDR3 length is 14 residues. The J segment lost 5 bases and the V segment lost 5 bases, leaving 6 bases of the junction unmatched.

The CDR3 region has the DNA TGTGCCAGCAGCTTAGGTCAGACCTACGAGCAGTACTTC. Translated, it gives CASSLGQTYEQYF. The chain is built from TRBV11-3 and TRBJ2-7; no firm D call. CDR3 size: 13 residues. Germline values: CDR1 SGHNT, CDR2 YENEEA. Trimming stripped 1 base from V and 2 bases from J, with 6 bases between.

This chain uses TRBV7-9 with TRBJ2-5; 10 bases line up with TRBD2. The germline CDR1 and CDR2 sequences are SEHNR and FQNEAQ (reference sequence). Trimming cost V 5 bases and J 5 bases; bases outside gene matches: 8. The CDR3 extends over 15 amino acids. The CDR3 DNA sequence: TGTGCCAGCAGCGAAACTAGCGGGGATAGGGAGACCCAGTACTTC. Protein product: CASSETSGDRETQYF. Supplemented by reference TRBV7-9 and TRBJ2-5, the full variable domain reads DTGVSQNPRHKITKRGQNVTFRCDPISEHNRLYWYRQTLGQGPEFLTYFQNEAQLEKSRLLSDRFSAERPKGSFSTLEIQRTEQGDSAMYLCASSETSGDRETQYFGPGTRLLVL.

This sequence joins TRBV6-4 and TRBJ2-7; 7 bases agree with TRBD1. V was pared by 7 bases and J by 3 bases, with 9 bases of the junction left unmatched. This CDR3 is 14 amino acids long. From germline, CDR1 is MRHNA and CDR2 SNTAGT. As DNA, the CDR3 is TGTGCCAGCAATCTCCGGGACAGTTTCTACGAGCAGTACTTC. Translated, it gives CASNLRDSFYEQYF.

The CDR3, as DNA: TGTGCCAGCAGCTTAACCCCGACAGGGGCCCTATCCTACGAGCAGTACTTC. Its translation: CASSLTPTGALSYEQYF. The chain has TRBV11-2 and TRBJ2-7, with 8 bases lining up with TRBD1. The CDR3 loop spans 17 amino acids. J gave up 1 base and V 2 bases, and 10 bases lay outside the gene matches. Germline CDR1 is SGHAT and CDR2 is FQNNGV.

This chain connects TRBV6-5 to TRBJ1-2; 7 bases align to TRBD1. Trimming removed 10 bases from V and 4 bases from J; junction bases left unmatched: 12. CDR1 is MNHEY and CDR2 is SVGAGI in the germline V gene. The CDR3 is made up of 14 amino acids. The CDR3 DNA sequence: TGTGCCACTAGAAGAGATGGGACAGTCTATGGCTACACCTTC. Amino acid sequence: CATRRDGTVYGYTF.

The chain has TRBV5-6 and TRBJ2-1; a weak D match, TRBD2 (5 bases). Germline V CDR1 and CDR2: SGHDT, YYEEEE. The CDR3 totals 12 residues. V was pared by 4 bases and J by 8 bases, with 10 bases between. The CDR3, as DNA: TGTGCCAGCAGCCAGGAGGACGATGAGCAGTTCTTC. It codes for CASSQEDDEQFF. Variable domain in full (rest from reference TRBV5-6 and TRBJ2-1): DAGVTQSPTHLIKTRGQQVTLRCSPKSGHDTVSWYQQALGQGPQFIFQYYEEEERQRGNFPDRFSGHQFPNYSSELNVNALLLGDSALYLCASSQEDDEQFFGPGTRLTVL.

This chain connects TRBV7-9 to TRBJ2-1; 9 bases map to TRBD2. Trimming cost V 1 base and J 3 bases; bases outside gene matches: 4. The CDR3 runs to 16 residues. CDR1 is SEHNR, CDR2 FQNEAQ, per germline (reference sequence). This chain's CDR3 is CASSLVSSGVYNEQFF. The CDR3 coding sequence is TGTGCCAGCAGCTTAGTCTCTAGCGGGGTCTACAATGAGCAGTTCTTC.

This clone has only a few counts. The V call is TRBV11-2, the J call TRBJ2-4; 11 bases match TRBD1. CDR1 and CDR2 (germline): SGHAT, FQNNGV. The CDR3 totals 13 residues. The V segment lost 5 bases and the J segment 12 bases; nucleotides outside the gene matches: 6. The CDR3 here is CASSPGTGGDQYF. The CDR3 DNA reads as TGTGCCAGCAGCCCCGGGACAGGGGGGGATCAGTACTTC.

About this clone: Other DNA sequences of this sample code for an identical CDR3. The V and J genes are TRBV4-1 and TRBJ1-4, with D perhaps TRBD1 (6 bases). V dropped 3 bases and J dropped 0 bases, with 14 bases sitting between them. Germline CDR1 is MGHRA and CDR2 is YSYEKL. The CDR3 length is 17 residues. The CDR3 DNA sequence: TGCGCCAGCAGCCATGTGGCCAGGGGTGCAACTAATGAAAAACTGTTTTTT. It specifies CASSHVARGATNEKLFF.

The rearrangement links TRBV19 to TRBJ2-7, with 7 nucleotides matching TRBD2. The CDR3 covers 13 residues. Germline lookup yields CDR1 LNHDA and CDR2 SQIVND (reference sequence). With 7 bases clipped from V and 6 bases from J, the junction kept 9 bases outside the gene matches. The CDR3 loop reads CASTERGGAEQYF. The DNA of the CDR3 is TGTGCCAGTACCGAGAGGGGAGGGGCCGAGCAGTACTTC.

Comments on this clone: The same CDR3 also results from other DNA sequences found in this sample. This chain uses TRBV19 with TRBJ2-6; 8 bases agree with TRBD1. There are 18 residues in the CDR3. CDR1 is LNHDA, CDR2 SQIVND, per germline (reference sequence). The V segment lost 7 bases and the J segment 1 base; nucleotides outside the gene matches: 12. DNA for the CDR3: TGTGCCAGTACCCTTGGGGACAGGAGCCGATCTGGGGCCAACGTCCTGACTTTC. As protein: CASTLGDRSRSGANVLTF.